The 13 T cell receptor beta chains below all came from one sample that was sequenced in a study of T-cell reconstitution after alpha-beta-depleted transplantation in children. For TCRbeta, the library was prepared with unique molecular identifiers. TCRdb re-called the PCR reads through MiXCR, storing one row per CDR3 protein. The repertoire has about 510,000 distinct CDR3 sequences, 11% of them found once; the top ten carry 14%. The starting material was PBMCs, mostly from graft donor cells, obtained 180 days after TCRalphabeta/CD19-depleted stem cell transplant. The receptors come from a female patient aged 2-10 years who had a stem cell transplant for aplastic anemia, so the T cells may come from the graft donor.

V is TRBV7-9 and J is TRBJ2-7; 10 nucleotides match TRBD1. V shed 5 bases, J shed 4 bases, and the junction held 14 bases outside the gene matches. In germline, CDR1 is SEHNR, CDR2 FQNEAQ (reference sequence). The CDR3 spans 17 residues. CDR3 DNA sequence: TGTGCCAGCAGCCACCCAGCTAGGACAGGGGGTATTTACGAGCAGTACTTC. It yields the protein CASSHPARTGGIYEQYF.

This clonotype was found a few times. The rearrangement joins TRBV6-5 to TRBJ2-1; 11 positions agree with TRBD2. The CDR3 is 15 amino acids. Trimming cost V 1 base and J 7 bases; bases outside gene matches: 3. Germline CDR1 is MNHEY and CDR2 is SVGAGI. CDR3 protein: CASSYLAGGPNEQFF. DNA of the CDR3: TGTGCCAGCAGTTACTTAGCGGGAGGGCCGAATGAGCAGTTCTTC.

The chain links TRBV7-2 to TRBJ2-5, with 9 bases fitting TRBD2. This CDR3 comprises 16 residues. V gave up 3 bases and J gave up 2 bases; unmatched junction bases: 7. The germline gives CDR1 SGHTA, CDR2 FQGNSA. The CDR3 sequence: CASSLRSGRAQETQYF. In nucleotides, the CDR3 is TGTGCCAGCAGCTTGCGTAGCGGGAGAGCACAAGAGACCCAGTACTTC.

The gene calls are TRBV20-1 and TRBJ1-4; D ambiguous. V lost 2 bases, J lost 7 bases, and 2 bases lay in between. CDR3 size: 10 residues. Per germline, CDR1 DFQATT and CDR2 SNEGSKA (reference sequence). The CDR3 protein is CSARREKLFF. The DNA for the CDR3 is TGCAGTGCTAGACGTGAAAAACTGTTTTTT.

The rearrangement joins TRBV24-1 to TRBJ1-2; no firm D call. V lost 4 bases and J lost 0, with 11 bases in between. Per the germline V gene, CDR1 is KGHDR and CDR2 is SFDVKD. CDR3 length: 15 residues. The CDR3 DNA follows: TGTGCCACCAGTGACTTGGACGGATCTAACTATGGCTACACCTTC. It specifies CATSDLDGSNYGYTF.

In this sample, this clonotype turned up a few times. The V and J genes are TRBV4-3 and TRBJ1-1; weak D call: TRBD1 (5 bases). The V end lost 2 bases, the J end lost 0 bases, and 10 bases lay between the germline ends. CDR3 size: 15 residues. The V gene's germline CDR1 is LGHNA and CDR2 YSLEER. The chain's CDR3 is CASSQQRQLNTEAFF. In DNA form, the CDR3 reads TGCGCCAGCAGCCAACAGCGACAGTTGAACACTGAAGCTTTCTTT.

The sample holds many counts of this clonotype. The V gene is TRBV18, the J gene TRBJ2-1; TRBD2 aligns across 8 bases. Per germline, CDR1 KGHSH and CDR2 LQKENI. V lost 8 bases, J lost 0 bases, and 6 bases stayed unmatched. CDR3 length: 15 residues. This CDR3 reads CASSPTSGSYNEQFF. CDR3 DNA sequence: TGTGCCAGCAGCCCCACTAGCGGCTCCTACAATGAGCAGTTCTTC.

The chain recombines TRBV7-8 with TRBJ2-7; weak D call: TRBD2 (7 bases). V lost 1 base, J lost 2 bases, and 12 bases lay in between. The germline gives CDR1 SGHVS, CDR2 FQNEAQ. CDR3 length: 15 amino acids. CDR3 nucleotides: TGTGCCAGCAGCTTAGAAGGGGGAGGGGCCTACGAGCAGTACTTC. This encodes CASSLEGGGAYEQYF.

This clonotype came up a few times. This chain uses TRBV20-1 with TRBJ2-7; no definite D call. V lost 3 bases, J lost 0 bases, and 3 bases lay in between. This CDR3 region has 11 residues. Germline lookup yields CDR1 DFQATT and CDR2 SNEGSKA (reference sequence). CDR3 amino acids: CSASHSYEQYV. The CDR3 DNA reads TGCAGTGCTAGCCACTCCTACGAGCAGTACGTC.

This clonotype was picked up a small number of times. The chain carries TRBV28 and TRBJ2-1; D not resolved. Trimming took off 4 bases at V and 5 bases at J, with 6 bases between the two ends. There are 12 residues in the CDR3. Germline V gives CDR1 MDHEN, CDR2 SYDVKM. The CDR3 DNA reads TGTGCCAGCAGTTACACCCACAATGAGCAGTTCTTC. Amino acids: CASSYTHNEQFF.

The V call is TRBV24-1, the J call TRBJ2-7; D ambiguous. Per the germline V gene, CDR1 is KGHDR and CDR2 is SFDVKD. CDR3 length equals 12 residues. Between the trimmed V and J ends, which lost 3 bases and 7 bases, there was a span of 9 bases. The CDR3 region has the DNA TGTGCCACCAGTGATCCACTGGGAGAGCAGTACTTC. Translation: CATSDPLGEQYF.

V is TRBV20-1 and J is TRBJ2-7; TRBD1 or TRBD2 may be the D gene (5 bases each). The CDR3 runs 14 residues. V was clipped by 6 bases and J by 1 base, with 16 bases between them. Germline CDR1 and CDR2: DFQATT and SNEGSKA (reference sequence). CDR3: CSAHSGTGSYEQYF. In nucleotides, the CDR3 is TGCAGTGCCCATTCCGGGACCGGGTCCTACGAGCAGTACTTC.

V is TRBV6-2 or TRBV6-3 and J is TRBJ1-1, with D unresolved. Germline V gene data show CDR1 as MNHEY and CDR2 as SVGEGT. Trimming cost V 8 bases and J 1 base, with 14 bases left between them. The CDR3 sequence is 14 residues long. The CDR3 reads CASLQLAGNTEAFF. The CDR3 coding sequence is TGTGCCAGCCTTCAGTTGGCGGGGAACACTGAAGCTTTCTTT.